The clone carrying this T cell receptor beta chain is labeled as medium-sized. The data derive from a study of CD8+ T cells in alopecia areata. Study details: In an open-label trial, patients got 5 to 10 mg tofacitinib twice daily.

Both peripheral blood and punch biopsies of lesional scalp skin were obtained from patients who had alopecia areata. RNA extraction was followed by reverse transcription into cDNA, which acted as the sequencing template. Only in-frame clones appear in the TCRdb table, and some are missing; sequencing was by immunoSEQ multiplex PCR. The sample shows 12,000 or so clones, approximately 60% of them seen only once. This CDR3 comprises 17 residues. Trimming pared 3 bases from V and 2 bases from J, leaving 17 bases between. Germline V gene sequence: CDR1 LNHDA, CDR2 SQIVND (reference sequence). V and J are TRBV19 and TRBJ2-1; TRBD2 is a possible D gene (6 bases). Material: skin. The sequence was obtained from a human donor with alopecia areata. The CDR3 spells CASSMAGWLAAYNEQFF. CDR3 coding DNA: TGTGCCAGTAGTATGGCGGGGTGGTTAGCGGCCTACAATGAGCAGTTCTTC. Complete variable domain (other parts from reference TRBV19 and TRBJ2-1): DGGITQSPKYLFRKEGQNVTLSCEQNLNHDAMYWYRQDPGQGLRLIYYSQIVNDFQKGDIAEGYSVSREKKESFPLTVTSAQKNPTAFYLCASSMAGWLAAYNEQFFGPGTRLTVL.